This passage covers 19 T cell receptor beta chains from one sample sequenced in a study of shared clonotypes between healthy human individuals (dated by TCRdb to about 2020). The library came from the immunoSEQ multiplex PCR assay. In TCRdb, the immuneACCESS table is reduced to in-frame sequences with V and J assigned. These tables do not hold every clone; where another copy was compared, an unresolved V gene accounts for under half, and the others remain unexplained. The sample includes about 1.5 million clones, with 96% observed a single time. Approximately 1% of the sample belongs to the ten largest clones. Sequences were obtained from naive CD4+ T cells sorted from blood. The sample's cell subset or site label, in plain terms: CD45RA+ positively selected. Source of these receptors: a man aged 30 to 39 in good health.

The chain carries TRBV28 and TRBJ1-5, with TRBD1 matching over 8 bases. Germline assignment: CDR1 MDHEN and CDR2 SYDVKM. The CDR3 totals 16 residues. The junction had 3 bases not matched to a gene; V was cut back by 1 base and J by 1 base. CDR3 DNA: TGTGCCAGCAGTTTATCATCAGGGGGCAGCAATCAGCCCCAGCATTTT. Residues: CASSLSSGGSNQPQHF.

The chain employs TRBV7-2 and TRBJ2-2, with TRBD1 matching over 7 bases. Losses at the gene ends were 5 bases for V and 7 bases for J; bases not matched to a gene: 13. The CDR3 spans 16 residues. Per germline, CDR1 SGHTA and CDR2 FQGNSA. The CDR3 sequence: CASSPTPGQTGGELFF. DNA of the CDR3: TGTGCCAGCAGCCCCACACCGGGACAGACGGGCGGGGAGCTGTTTTTT.

The chain recombines TRBV19 with TRBJ1-2, with D perhaps TRBD1 (5 bases). The V gene lost 5 bases and the J gene lost 5 bases, with 12 bases spanning the gap. The CDR3 spans 13 residues. Germline CDR1 and CDR2: LNHDA and SQIVND (reference sequence). The CDR3 is CASSVSSGYGYTF. The CDR3 DNA is TGTGCCAGTAGTGTTTCCTCAGGGTATGGCTACACCTTC.

The V gene is TRBV19, the J gene TRBJ1-1, with D perhaps TRBD1 (6 bases). Germline CDR1 LNHDA, CDR2 SQIVND (reference sequence). Trimming cost V 5 bases and J 5 bases, with 15 bases left between them. The CDR3 runs 14 residues. CDR3 DNA sequence: TGTGCCAGTAGTCCTCGGGACATCATGACTGAAGCTTTCTTT. Protein sequence: CASSPRDIMTEAFF. Variable domain in full (rest from reference TRBV19 and TRBJ1-1): DGGITQSPKYLFRKEGQNVTLSCEQNLNHDAMYWYRQDPGQGLRLIYYSQIVNDFQKGDIAEGYSVSREKKESFPLTVTSAQKNPTAFYLCASSPRDIMTEAFFGQGTRLTVV.

Regarding this clone: The sample has other DNA sequences that encode this CDR3 too. The chain combines TRBV28 with TRBJ2-3; 7 bases agree with TRBD2. The CDR3 has 14 residues. Germline V CDR1 and CDR2: MDHEN, SYDVKM. V dropped 2 bases and J dropped 4; count of bases not matched to a gene: 3. The chain's CDR3 is CASSLLAGADTQYF. CDR3 sequence (DNA): TGTGCCAGCAGTTTACTCGCGGGAGCAGATACGCAGTATTTT. Full variable domain (remainder filled in from reference TRBV28 and TRBJ2-3): DVKVTQSSRYLVKRTGEKVFLECVQDMDHENMFWYRQDPGLGLRLIYFSYDVKMKEKGDIPEGYSVSREKKERFSLILESASTNQTSMYLCASSLLAGADTQYFGPGTRLTVL.

A single count supports this clone. This chain links TRBV6-1 with TRBJ2-7; possible D gene TRBD1, 5 bases. Trimming removed 1 base from V and 4 bases from J, with 14 bases in between. The CDR3 runs to 15 residues. Per germline, CDR1 MNHNS and CDR2 SASEGT. The CDR3 here is CASSEGFGRTYEQYF. The CDR3 DNA sequence: TGTGCCAGCAGTGAAGGGTTCGGGCGGACATACGAGCAGTACTTC.

V is TRBV19 and J is TRBJ2-2; D call uncertain. Per the germline V gene, CDR1 is LNHDA and CDR2 is SQIVND (reference sequence). CDR3 length equals 15 residues. V gave up 7 bases and J gave up 3 bases, with 15 bases separating them. CDR3 region: CASTPAYTYTGELFF. In nucleotides, the CDR3 is TGTGCCAGTACCCCGGCCTATACCTACACCGGGGAGCTGTTTTTT.

The chain is built from TRBV5-1 and TRBJ2-1, with 11 bases lining up with TRBD2. This CDR3 comprises 17 residues. V dropped 5 bases and J dropped 8; count of bases not matched to a gene: 15. Germline-derived CDR1 and CDR2 are SGHRS and YFSETQ. The CDR3 sequence is CASSGTKLAGASDEQFF. CDR3 bases: TGCGCCAGCAGTGGGACCAAACTAGCGGGAGCCTCGGATGAGCAGTTCTTC. Combining the CDR3 with reference TRBV5-1 and TRBJ2-1 gives the whole variable domain KAGVTQTPRYLIKTRGQQVTLSCSPISGHRSVSWYQQTPGQGLQFLFEYFSETQRNKGNFPGRFSGRQFSNSRSEMNVSTLELGDSALYLCASSGTKLAGASDEQFFGPGTRLTVL.

V is TRBV7-8 and J is TRBJ2-3; D remains unclear. The CDR3 covers 14 residues. Trimming stripped 1 base from V and 0 bases from J, with 5 bases between. The germline gives CDR1 SGHVS, CDR2 FQNEAQ. CDR3 bases: TGTGCCAGCAGCTTAGAACAGAGCACAGATACGCAGTATTTT. This gives the protein CASSLEQSTDTQYF.

V is TRBV29-1 and J is TRBJ1-1, with 7 bases fitting TRBD1. This CDR3 is 15 amino acids long. The junction had 10 bases not matched to a gene; V was cut back by 2 bases and J by 4 bases. CDR1 and CDR2 from the germline V gene are SQVTM and ANQGSEA. The CDR3 here is CSVELATGRSTEAFF. The CDR3 DNA sequence: TGCAGCGTTGAATTAGCGACAGGGAGAAGCACTGAAGCTTTCTTT.

The CDR3 DNA sequence: TGCAGCGGTGGAGACACAGATACGCAGTATTTT. This encodes CSGGDTDTQYF. This sequence joins TRBV29-1 and TRBJ2-3; D ambiguous. CDR1 and CDR2 (germline): SQVTM, ANQGSEA. The CDR3 totals 11 residues. V lost 7 bases and J lost 2, with 7 bases in between.

The chain joins TRBV11-2 to TRBJ2-1; D gene ambiguous. There are 19 residues in the CDR3. The germline V gene has CDR1 SGHAT and CDR2 FQNNGV. Deletions cut 0 bases from V and 0 bases from J, with 18 bases between. The CDR3 here is CASSLDQVPGRYSYNEQFF. Written as DNA, the CDR3 is TGTGCCAGCAGCTTAGATCAAGTACCGGGCAGGTACTCCTACAATGAGCAGTTCTTC. The full variable domain, with the rest looked up from reference TRBV11-2 and TRBJ2-1, is EAGVAQSPRYKIIEKRQSVAFWCNPISGHATLYWYQQILGQGPKLLIQFQNNGVVDDSQLPKDRFSAERLKGVDSTLKIQPAKLEDSAVYLCASSLDQVPGRYSYNEQFFGPGTRLTVL.

The genes are TRBV6-4 and TRBJ2-1; either TRBD1 or TRBD2 may supply D (6 bases each). The V gene lost 3 bases and the J gene lost 8 bases, with 14 bases spanning the gap. Germline CDR1 reads MRHNA; CDR2 reads SNTAGT. The CDR3 has 14 residues. CDR3 nucleotide sequence: TGTGCCAGCAGTGAGTCGGGGGCTCAGCATGAGCAGTTCTTC. Translating gives CASSESGAQHEQFF.

This chain links TRBV7-3 with TRBJ2-7; 9 positions match TRBD2. Germline assignment: CDR1 SGHTA and CDR2 FQGTGA. The CDR3 length is 16 residues. The V segment lost 5 bases and the J segment 4 bases; nucleotides outside the gene matches: 12. The CDR3 reads CASSPQRTSAFYEQYF. CDR3 DNA sequence: TGTGCCAGCAGCCCCCAGAGGACTAGCGCTTTTTACGAGCAGTACTTC.

The chain links TRBV19 to TRBJ2-1; 7 bases are shared with TRBD2. The length of the CDR3 is 15 residues. Germline CDR1 LNHDA, CDR2 SQIVND (reference sequence). J was trimmed by 0 bases and V by 8 bases; bases with no gene match: 7. In DNA form, the CDR3 reads TGTGCCAGTGGAAAAACTAGCGACTCCTACAATGAGCAGTTCTTC. Translation gives CASGKTSDSYNEQFF.

The chain combines TRBV7-9 with TRBJ1-4; 9 bases map to TRBD1. The CDR3 contains 16 residues. Unmatched junction bases numbered 14, after V lost 4 bases and J lost 11 bases. Germline-derived CDR1 and CDR2 are SEHNR and FQNEAQ (reference sequence). Written as DNA, the CDR3 is TGTGCCAGCAGCTCACAACAGGGGGCTGTGCCGGGGAAACTGTTTTTT. This gives the protein CASSSQQGAVPGKLFF.

For the CDR3, the DNA is TGTGCCAGCTATATCGCGTCAACTAGCGGGAGAAGTAATGAGCAGTTCTTC. It encodes CASYIASTSGRSNEQFF. The chain couples TRBV5-8 to TRBJ2-1; 11 bases fit TRBD2. The V gene end was trimmed by 7 bases and the J gene end by 7 bases; junction bases not matched to a gene: 16. The CDR3 consists of 17 residues. Germline V gene sequence: CDR1 SGHTS, CDR2 YDEGEE.

The V gene is TRBV15, the J gene TRBJ1-3; D is undetermined. There are 15 residues in the CDR3. Germline values: CDR1 LNHNV, CDR2 YYDKDF (reference sequence). With 5 bases removed from V and 2 bases from J, the gap between germline ends came to 13 bases. CDR3 in DNA: TGTGCCACCAGCTCCCGGTCTTACCCTGGAAACACCATATATTTT. Translated, it gives CATSSRSYPGNTIYF.

V is TRBV28 and J is TRBJ2-5; D gene ambiguous. V shed 11 bases and J shed 5 bases, with 18 bases lying between them. This CDR3 is built from 13 residues. Per the germline V gene, CDR1 is MDHEN and CDR2 is SYDVKM. The CDR3 bases are TGTGCCGCAACCTCACGACAATCTGAGACCCAGTACTTC. This sequence encodes CAATSRQSETQYF.